Listed here are 21 T cell receptor beta chains from one sample, sequenced in a study of identical twins. Each CDR3 protein is one row after TCRdb ran MiXCR on the 5' RACE reads. This sample carries some 240,000 distinct CDR3 sequences, approximately 10% of them seen once, and the ten largest clones take 9% to 10%. Sequenced sample: memory T cells sorted from blood. These receptors came from a man in his forties or fifties in good health.

The table lists this clonotype with many counts. The chain is built from TRBV12-3 or TRBV12-4 and TRBJ1-4; 9 bases align to TRBD1. The CDR3 loop spans 15 amino acids. V lost 4 bases to trimming and J lost 7 bases; unmatched junction nucleotides: 7. As DNA, the CDR3 is TGTGCCAGCAGTTATCAACAGGGGGCCGGTGAAAAACTGTTTTTT. This sequence encodes CASSYQQGAGEKLFF.

The sample holds a few counts of this clonotype. The chain uses TRBV7-9 and TRBJ2-1; the D gene is possibly TRBD2 (6 bases). The CDR3 runs 13 residues. CDR1 is SEHNR and CDR2 is FQNEAQ in the germline V gene (reference sequence). Trimming pared 9 bases from V and 3 bases from J, leaving 12 bases between. The CDR3 nucleotides are TGTGCCAGTTCGGGACTTCTCTACAATGAGCAGTTCTTC. It yields the protein CASSGLLYNEQFF.

The rearrangement links TRBV12-3 or TRBV12-4 to TRBJ1-1; perhaps TRBD1 as D (6 bases). This CDR3 has 15 amino acids. The ends were cut back, 4 bases at V and 7 bases at J, with 19 bases in the middle. CDR3 coding DNA: TGTGCCAGCAGTTCCAGGGGAAGTTATGGAGGTGAAGCTTTCTTT. Amino acid sequence: CASSSRGSYGGEAFF.

V gene TRBV4-3 combines with J gene TRBJ2-1; weak D call: TRBD2 (6 bases). Germline CDR1 is LGHNA and CDR2 is YSLEER. This CDR3 is 15 amino acids long. Trimming took 1 base from V and 2 from J, leaving 9 bases between them. The chain's CDR3 is CASSQGGTPYNEQFF. In nucleotides, the CDR3 is TGCGCCAGCAGCCAAGGCGGGACGCCCTACAATGAGCAGTTCTTC.

This clonotype was found a few times. The chain couples TRBV5-1 to TRBJ2-6; D remains unclear. This CDR3 comprises 16 residues. Germline-derived CDR1 and CDR2 are SGHRS and YFSETQ. The V end was cut by 4 bases, the J end by 2 bases, with 13 bases between. The CDR3 protein is CASSDGSETGANVLTF. The CDR3 bases are TGCGCCAGCAGCGACGGCAGTGAAACTGGGGCCAACGTCCTGACTTTC.

This clonotype was counted at least ten times. The chain joins TRBV29-1 to TRBJ2-4, with 9 bases identical to TRBD1. Germline values: CDR1 SQVTM, CDR2 ANQGSEA. Trimming at V came to 0 bases and at J to 7 bases, leaving 7 bases not matched to a gene. The CDR3 loop spans 15 amino acids. Here the CDR3 reads CSVEETGGRGNIQYF. DNA for the CDR3: TGCAGCGTTGAAGAAACAGGGGGCCGAGGGAACATTCAGTACTTC.

In this sample, this clonotype turned up many times. The rearrangement links TRBV15 to TRBJ2-2; the D gene is possibly TRBD2 (6 bases). CDR1 is LNHNV, CDR2 YYDKDF, per germline (reference sequence). This CDR3 region has 15 residues. Trimming left V 5 bases short and J 3 bases short, with 13 bases between. The CDR3 bases are TGTGCCACCAGCCTGGGACTGCCTCACACCGGGGAGCTGTTTTTT. Its translation is CATSLGLPHTGELFF.

This clonotype was picked up a small number of times. CDR3 bases: TGTGCCAGCAGGGTGTTTTGCAGGCTTGTTGCAACTAATGAAAAACTGTTTTTT. It translates to CASRVFCRLVATNEKLFF. The chain has TRBV9 and TRBJ1-4; the D is unclear. From germline, CDR1 is SGDLS and CDR2 YYNGEE. This CDR3 has 18 residues. The V gene lost 5 bases and the J gene lost 0 bases, with 20 bases spanning the gap.

This clonotype was recorded a few times. The chain is built from TRBV3-1 and TRBJ2-2; 12 positions match TRBD2. After removal of 4 bases from V and 2 bases from J, the junction contained 8 bases not matched to a gene. The CDR3 has 18 residues. Germline loops: CDR1 LGHDT, CDR2 YNNKEL (reference sequence). The CDR3 nucleotides read TGTGCCAGCAGCCCAGCGGGACTAGCGGGCATTAACACCGGGGAGCTGTTTTTT. Protein product: CASSPAGLAGINTGELFF. The whole variable domain, remainder taken from reference TRBV3-1 and TRBJ2-2, is DTAVSQTPKYLVTQMGNDKSIKCEQNLGHDTMYWYKQDSKKFLKIMFSYNNKELIINETVPNRFSPKSPDKAHLNLHINSLELGDSAVYFCASSPAGLAGINTGELFFGEGSRLTVL.

This clonotype was found many times. The chain links TRBV12-3 or TRBV12-4 to TRBJ2-3; TRBD2 is a possible D gene (5 bases). The V and J ends lost 6 bases and 6 bases respectively, with 19 bases between them. This CDR3 has 15 residues. The CDR3 DNA reads as TGTGCCAGCAGCCCCCGGACTCTTGGGTGGGATACGCAGTATTTT. This sequence encodes CASSPRTLGWDTQYF.

This clonotype was seen ten or more times. This chain joins TRBV6-5 and TRBJ1-2, with 7 nucleotides matching TRBD1. CDR1 is MNHEY and CDR2 is SVGAGI in the germline V gene. This CDR3 region has 15 residues. Trimming removed 2 bases from V and 4 bases from J; junction bases left unmatched: 7. CDR3 bases: TGTGCCAGCAGTTACAAGTTTGGGACAGCCTATGGCTACACCTTC. Protein product: CASSYKFGTAYGYTF.

There are a few counts of this clonotype. The chain recombines TRBV24-1 with TRBJ2-1; perhaps TRBD2 as D (6 bases). This CDR3 has 16 amino acids. Trimming took 0 bases from V and 6 from J, leaving 14 bases between them. Germline CDR1 reads KGHDR; CDR2 reads SFDVKD. The CDR3 coding sequence is TGTGCCACCAGTGATTTGGGGGCGGGAACCGGCAATGAGCAGTTCTTC. It yields the protein CATSDLGAGTGNEQFF.

V and J are TRBV18 and TRBJ2-1; TRBD2 agrees at 14 bases. CDR3 length: 16 residues. Trimming at V came to 3 bases and at J to 7 bases, leaving 5 bases not matched to a gene. The germline gives CDR1 KGHSH, CDR2 LQKENI. In DNA form, the CDR3 reads TGTGCCAGCTCACCTAGACTAGCGGGAGGGCCAAATGAGCAGTTCTTC. Its translation: CASSPRLAGGPNEQFF.

This clonotype was picked up a small number of times. This chain uses TRBV4-1 with TRBJ2-6; the D gene is possibly TRBD1 (5 bases). The V and J ends lost 3 bases and 7 bases respectively, with 7 bases between them. The germline CDR1 and CDR2 sequences are MGHRA and YSYEKL. This CDR3 comprises 13 residues. The DNA of the CDR3 is TGCGCCAGCAGCCACCAGGGAGCCAACGTCCTGACTTTC. It codes for CASSHQGANVLTF.

This clonotype has ten or more counts. The chain joins TRBV20-1 to TRBJ2-5; 12 bases fit TRBD2. CDR1 is DFQATT, CDR2 SNEGSKA, per germline (reference sequence). The trim removed 2 bases at V and 0 bases at J, leaving 7 bases unmatched. The CDR3 spans 17 residues. The CDR3 region has the DNA TGCAGTGCTAGAAAGCTAGCGGGAGGGCCGGACCAAGAGACCCAGTACTTC. It specifies CSARKLAGGPDQETQYF.

This clonotype turned up a few times. The chain couples TRBV20-1 to TRBJ2-1; the match to TRBD1 covers 11 bases. Looked up from germline, CDR1 is DFQATT and CDR2 is SNEGSKA (reference sequence). J gave up 8 bases and V 3 bases, and 6 bases lay outside the gene matches. This CDR3 has 14 amino acids. For the CDR3, the DNA is TGCAGTGCTAGGTCAGGACAGGGGGCGGATGAGCAGTTCTTC. Translated: CSARSGQGADEQFF.

The chain carries TRBV7-9 and TRBJ1-4, with D uncertain. The CDR3 runs 16 residues. Per germline, CDR1 SEHNR and CDR2 FQNEAQ (reference sequence). Trimming pared 4 bases from V and 0 bases from J, leaving 12 bases between. CDR3 DNA sequence: TGTGCCAGCAGCTCCCGGACTGTCGCAACTAATGAAAAACTGTTTTTT. This translates into CASSSRTVATNEKLFF. Based on the CDR3 plus reference TRBV7-9 and TRBJ1-4, the full variable domain is DTGVSQNPRHKITKRGQNVTFRCDPISEHNRLYWYRQTLGQGPEFLTYFQNEAQLEKSRLLSDRFSAERPKGSFSTLEIQRTEQGDSAMYLCASSSRTVATNEKLFFGSGTQLSVL.

This clonotype was recorded many times. The V gene is TRBV5-1, the J gene TRBJ1-1; D is possibly TRBD1 (6 bases). V was clipped by 0 bases and J by 1 base, with 10 bases between them. The length of the CDR3 is 15 residues. From germline, CDR1 is SGHRS and CDR2 YFSETQ. CDR3 nucleotides: TGCGCCAGCAGCTTGGATGGCAGGGGGAACACTGAAGCTTTCTTT. Its translation is CASSLDGRGNTEAFF. The whole variable domain, filled in from reference TRBV5-1 and TRBJ1-1, reads KAGVTQTPRYLIKTRGQQVTLSCSPISGHRSVSWYQQTPGQGLQFLFEYFSETQRNKGNFPGRFSGRQFSNSRSEMNVSTLELGDSALYLCASSLDGRGNTEAFFGQGTRLTVV.

This chain connects TRBV5-5 to TRBJ2-1; 7 bases match TRBD2. The trim removed 5 bases at V and 2 bases at J, leaving 7 bases unmatched. Germline lookup yields CDR1 SGHKS and CDR2 YYEKEE (reference sequence). The CDR3 is 15 amino acids. CDR3 in DNA: TGTGCCAGCAGAGAGAGCGGGAAGCCCTACAATGAGCAGTTCTTC. Its protein is CASRESGKPYNEQFF.

This clonotype has more than one count but fewer than ten. The J gene is TRBJ2-3, the V gene TRBV20-1, with a tentative D call TRBD2 (5 bases). Germline-derived CDR1 and CDR2 are DFQATT and SNEGSKA (reference sequence). The CDR3 totals 15 residues. V was shortened by 5 bases and J by 0 bases, with 15 bases between the two germline ends. This CDR3 is CSAQRVVGSTDTQYF. CDR3 bases: TGCAGTGCTCAGAGGGTAGTTGGAAGCACAGATACGCAGTATTTT.

This clonotype was seen at least ten times. The chain couples TRBV20-1 to TRBJ2-5, with TRBD2 identical over 11 bases. This CDR3 spans 14 amino acids. The V gene end was trimmed by 5 bases and the J gene end by 5 bases; junction bases not matched to a gene: 7. The germline gives CDR1 DFQATT, CDR2 SNEGSKA (reference sequence). The CDR3 spells CSALAGGPLETQYF. CDR3 sequence (DNA): TGCAGTGCTTTAGCGGGGGGGCCACTGGAGACCCAGTACTTC.